This TCR beta chain was identified during a study of blood T cell repertoires in COVID-19. Looked up from germline, CDR1 is SGHRS and CDR2 is YFSETQ. V was clipped by 3 bases and J by 5 bases; unmatched bases: 9. This CDR3 region has 15 residues. In the original workflow: Amplification of reference gene primers was used by the study to estimate nucleated cell counts. Sequenced by immunoSEQ multiplex PCR; TCRdb stores in-frame clones only, minus some. From that table come the V and J calls and clone size; the DNA was used to work out D and trimming. Of 74,000 or so clones listed, about 88% are singletons.

V gene TRBV5-1 combines with J gene TRBJ2-3, with TRBD2 matching 7 bases. Material for sequencing was peripheral blood. This TCR derives from a man between 45 and 60 years old with active COVID-19. CDR3 amino acids: CASSSVGLGRDTQYF. The DNA for the CDR3 is TGCGCCAGCAGCTCGGTTGGACTAGGTCGAGATACGCAGTATTTT.